The 7 T cell receptor beta chains given below trace back to one sample, sequenced in a study of Ad26.COV2.S vaccination and SARS-CoV-2 variants. Only in-frame clones appear in the TCRdb table, and some are missing; sequencing was by immunoSEQ multiplex PCR. The sample includes around 300,000 clones, around 90% of them seen just once. The treatment: 15 to 20 received Ad26.COV2.S at low or high dose, single or two shots; several received placebo; per-sample allocation not given. Specimen acquisition occurred on day 63 following the initial vaccine or placebo injection. This specimen was peripheral blood, taken in a trial of Ad26.COV2.S vaccine versus placebo. The receptors were gathered from a person aged 18 to 59 who received the Ad26.COV2.S COVID-19 vaccine or a placebo.

The chain is built from TRBV7-9 and TRBJ1-2; a possible D gene is TRBD1 (5 bases). The CDR3 extends over 14 amino acids. Trimming shortened V by 5 bases and J by 0 bases, and 10 bases separated the two germline ends. Per the germline V gene, CDR1 is SEHNR and CDR2 is FQNEAQ (reference sequence). The CDR3 loop reads CASSGDVTNYGYTF. The CDR3 nucleotides read TGTGCCAGCAGCGGGGACGTAACTAACTATGGCTACACCTTC.

This clone was recorded only once. The V and J genes are TRBV5-8 and TRBJ1-5; D unclear. V gave up 5 bases and J gave up 4 bases, with 10 bases separating them. This CDR3 contains 13 residues. Germline CDR1 is SGHTS and CDR2 is YDEGEE. The CDR3 spells CASRNLINQPQHF. The CDR3 DNA reads as TGTGCCAGCAGAAACCTAATAAATCAGCCCCAGCATTTT.

This chain connects TRBV19 to TRBJ1-2; TRBD1 agrees at 10 bases. This CDR3 has 16 amino acids. Losses at the gene ends were 2 bases for V and 4 bases for J; bases not matched to a gene: 7. The germline V gene has CDR1 LNHDA and CDR2 SQIVND (reference sequence). The CDR3 DNA reads as TGTGCCAGTAGTATACCCGGGACAGGGGTAAGCTATGGCTACACCTTC. Translation: CASSIPGTGVSYGYTF.

The sample holds one count of this clone. The chain uses TRBV4-3 and TRBJ1-1, with D hard to call. CDR3 size: 13 residues. From germline, CDR1 is LGHNA and CDR2 YSLEER. Trimming shortened V by 0 bases and J by 3 bases, and 5 bases separated the two germline ends. CDR3 DNA: TGCGCCAGCAGCCAAGAAGGGTACACTGAAGCTTTCTTT. Its protein product is CASSQEGYTEAFF.

The rearrangement uses TRBV12-5 and TRBJ2-5; TRBD1 matches at 9 bases. The CDR3 extends over 16 amino acids. The V and J ends lost 6 bases and 2 bases, in that order; junction bases with no gene match: 10. CDR1 is LGHNT, CDR2 FRNRAP, per germline. The CDR3 protein is CASGFGTGIGQETQYF. In DNA, the CDR3 is TGTGCTAGTGGCTTCGGGACAGGGATTGGGCAAGAGACCCAGTACTTC.

The chain employs TRBV6-4 and TRBJ2-1; TRBD1 agrees at 7 bases. V was clipped by 6 bases and J by 5 bases; unmatched bases: 10. Germline V gene data show CDR1 as MRHNA and CDR2 as SNTAGT. There are 15 residues in the CDR3. The CDR3 loop reads CASSLRQGSHNEQFF. DNA for the CDR3: TGTGCCAGCAGCCTCAGACAGGGAAGTCACAATGAGCAGTTCTTC.

J is TRBJ2-2 and V is TRBV18; either TRBD1 or TRBD2 may supply D (6 bases each). CDR3 length: 16 residues. CDR1 KGHSH and CDR2 LQKENI come from the germline V gene. V gave up 6 bases and J gave up 1 base, with 15 bases separating them. The CDR3 nucleotides read TGTGCCAGCTCGCCGGCGGGGACACGGAACACCGGGGAGCTGTTTTTT. Its translation is CASSPAGTRNTGELFF.